This T cell receptor beta chain appears in the sequencing data of a study of T cell clusters in autoimmune cytopenias. TRB amplification used roughly 250 ng of peripheral blood genomic DNA. Overall study findings and caveats: Comparing secondary cytopenia with chronic lymphocytic leukemia showed no cluster-lack signature, apparently masked by lymphoma repertoire.

TRB rearrangements were amplified by touch-down multiplex PCR with mixed TRB-A/B primers. With the multiplex PCR reads reprocessed, TCRdb shows one record per CDR3 protein and no DNA. In total, the table holds 6,500 to 9,000 distinct CDR3 sequences. The CDR3 contains 14 residues. Germline values: CDR1 MNHNY, CDR2 SVGAGI (reference sequence). A remark on this clonotype: The target antigen is unknown.

This same sample was also part of a study on T cell repertoires in aging, cancer and after chemotherapy.

The chain couples TRBV6-6 to TRBJ1-3; TCRdb returns TRBD1, unconfirmable since there is no DNA. Sequencing used peripheral blood. The sequence was collected from a human donor in good health. The CDR3 region is CASSYDRVGNTIYF.